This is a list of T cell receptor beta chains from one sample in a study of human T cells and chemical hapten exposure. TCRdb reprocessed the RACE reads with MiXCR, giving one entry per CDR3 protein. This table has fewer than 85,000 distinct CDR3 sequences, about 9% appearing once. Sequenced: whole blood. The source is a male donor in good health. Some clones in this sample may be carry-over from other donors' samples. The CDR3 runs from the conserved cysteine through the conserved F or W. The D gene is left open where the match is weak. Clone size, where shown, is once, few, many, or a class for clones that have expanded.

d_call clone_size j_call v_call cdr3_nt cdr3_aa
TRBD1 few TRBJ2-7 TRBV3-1 TGTGCCAGCAGCCCTGGCCGGACAGGGGGCTACGAGCAGTACTTC CASSPGRTGGYEQYF
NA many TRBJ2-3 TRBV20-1 TGCAGTGCTCCCACTGTTGGGGATACGCAGTATTTT CSAPTVGDTQYF
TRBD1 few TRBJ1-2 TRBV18 TGTGCCAGCTCACTATCCGGGACAGGCCTCTATGGCTACACCTTC CASSLSGTGLYGYTF
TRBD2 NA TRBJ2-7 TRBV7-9 TGTGCCAGCAGCCCCCCGGGGGGGTACGAGCAGTACTTC CASSPPGGYEQYF
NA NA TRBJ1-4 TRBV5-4 TGTGCCAGCAGCCCCAACCTCCAGATAGATGGGTCTGAAAAACTGTTTTTT CASSPNLQIDGSEKLFF
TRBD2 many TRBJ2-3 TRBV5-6 TGTGCCAGCAGCTCCCTCAGGACTAGCGGGAGGGCCACAGATACGCAGTATTTT CASSSLRTSGRATDTQYF
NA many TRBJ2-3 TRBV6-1 TGTGCCAGCAGTGAAGCCGTGGGCACAGATACGCAGTATTTT CASSEAVGTDTQYF
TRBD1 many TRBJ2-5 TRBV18 TGTGCCAGCTCATTCACAGGGGGCGAGGACCAAGAGACCCAGTACTTC CASSFTGGEDQETQYF
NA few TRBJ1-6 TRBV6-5 TGTGCCAGCAGTCCCGGGACATCCGATAATTCACCCCTCCACTTT CASSPGTSDNSPLHF
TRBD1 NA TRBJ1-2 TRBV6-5 TGTGCCAGCAGGATGACAGGGTCTCTCTATGGCTACACCTTC CASRMTGSLYGYTF
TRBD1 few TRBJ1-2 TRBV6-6 TGTGCCAGCAGTCGCCGGGACAGGGAGGCTAACTATGGCTACACCTTC CASSRRDREANYGYTF
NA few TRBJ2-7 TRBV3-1 TGTGCCAGCAGCTACCTAGGGTACGAGCAGTACTTC CASSYLGYEQYF
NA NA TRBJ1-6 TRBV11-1 TGTGCCAGCAGCTTAGCAGGTACGGGACGGAAAAATAATTCACCCCTCCACTTT CASSLAGTGRKNNSPLHF